The TCR beta chain under discussion was sequenced for a study of vaccination and CD4 T cells after COVID-19. Study context: All convalescent patients were nasal swab PCR positive for SARS-CoV-2; fewer than ten had mild and one severe disease.

Indicated treatment: approximately 11-day PBMC culture with coronavirus spike peptide pools or control peptides (ViraFEST assay). ViraFEST expanded antigen-specific T cells with peptide pools, then sequenced TCRs. By negative selection, CD4+ T cells were isolated once culture had run for about 10 days. CDR1 SGHNT and CDR2 YYREEE come from the germline V gene (reference sequence). Trimming took 4 bases from V and 5 from J, leaving 16 bases between them. The CDR3 loop spans 16 amino acids. In the case of this clonotype: No antigen is known for it.

Cultured CD4+ T cell DNA was sequenced using the Oncomine TCR Beta short-read assay. The authors extracted genomic DNA from cultured CD4+ T cells. TCRdb processed the PCR reads anew with MiXCR; each CDR3 protein has one entry. The sample includes over 15,000 distinct CDR3 sequences, 46% of them seen just once. The clonotype comes from a human donor who had recovered from COVID-19. Sequencing used CD4+ T cells from blood, cultured in vitro, obtained after SARS-CoV-2 vaccination. The V gene is TRBV5-4, the J gene TRBJ1-6, with D unresolved. The CDR3 DNA reads as TGTGCCAGCAGCACGGGGTGGACGGCCAATAATTCACCCCTCCACTTT. It encodes CASSTGWTANNSPLHF.